The entry below gives a single TCR beta chain sequence along with its context. What it binds is not known. This entry comes from a study of radiation and T cells in renal cell carcinoma. Whole-study results and caveats: Pretreatment tumor biopsies were lacking, so baseline clonotypes are unknown. In blood, top tumor clones expanded by 2 weeks, shrinking by 4.

The CDR3 length is 11 residues. Germline V gene sequence: CDR1 SQVTM, CDR2 ANQGSEA. Trimming removed 4 bases from V and 4 bases from J, with 7 bases in between. TCRdb's table, derived via immunoSEQ multiplex PCR, lists solely in-frame clones and lacks some. The table records about 130,000 clones, approximately 75% of them present only once. Described time point: blood 2 weeks post-SBRT. Treatment here: 15 Gy SBRT to primary tumor, nephrectomy 4 weeks later. Clear cell pathology was present in this patient's renal cell carcinoma. This clonotype was obtained from an older woman with renal cell carcinoma. The specimen was blood, collected from a patient whose treatment included radiotherapy and nephrectomy. The chain carries TRBV29-1 and TRBJ1-2; tentative D call: TRBD1 (5 bases). CDR3 residues: CSVGGPYGYTF. Here the CDR3 DNA reads TGCAGCGTTGGGGGCCCCTATGGCTACACCTTC.